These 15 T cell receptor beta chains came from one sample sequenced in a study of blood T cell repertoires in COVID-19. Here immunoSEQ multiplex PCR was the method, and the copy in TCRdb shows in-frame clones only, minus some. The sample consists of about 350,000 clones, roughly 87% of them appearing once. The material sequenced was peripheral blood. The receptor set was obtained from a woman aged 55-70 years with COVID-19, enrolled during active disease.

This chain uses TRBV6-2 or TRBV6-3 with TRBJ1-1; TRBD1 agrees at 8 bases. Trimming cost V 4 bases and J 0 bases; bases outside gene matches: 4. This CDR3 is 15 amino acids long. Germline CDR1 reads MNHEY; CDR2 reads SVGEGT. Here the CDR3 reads CASSFRGRMNTEAFF. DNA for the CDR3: TGTGCCAGCAGTTTCAGGGGGCGCATGAACACTGAAGCTTTCTTT.

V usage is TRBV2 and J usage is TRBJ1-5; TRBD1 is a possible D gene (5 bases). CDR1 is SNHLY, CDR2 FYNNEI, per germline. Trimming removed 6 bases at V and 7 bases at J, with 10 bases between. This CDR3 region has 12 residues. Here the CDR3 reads CASRAGGQPQHF. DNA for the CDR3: TGTGCCAGCAGGGCCGGGGGGCAGCCCCAGCATTTT.

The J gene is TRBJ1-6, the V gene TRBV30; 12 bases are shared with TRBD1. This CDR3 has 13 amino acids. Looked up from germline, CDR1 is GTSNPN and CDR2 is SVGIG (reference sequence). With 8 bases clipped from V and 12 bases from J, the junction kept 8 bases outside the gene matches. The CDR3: CALGQGAPGPLHF. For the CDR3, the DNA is TGTGCCCTGGGACAGGGGGCGCCCGGACCCCTCCACTTT. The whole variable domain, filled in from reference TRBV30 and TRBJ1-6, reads SQTIHQWPATLVQPVGSPLSLECTVEGTSNPNLYWYRQAAGRGLQLLFYSVGIGQISSEVPQNLSASRPQDRQFILSSKKLLLSDSGFYLCALGQGAPGPLHFGNGTRLTVT.

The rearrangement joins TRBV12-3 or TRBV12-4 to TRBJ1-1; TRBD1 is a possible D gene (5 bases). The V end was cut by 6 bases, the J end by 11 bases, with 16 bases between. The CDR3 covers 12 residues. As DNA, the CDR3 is TGTGCCAGCAGCCGAACCGGGGGGTGGGCTTTCTTT. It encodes CASSRTGGWAFF.

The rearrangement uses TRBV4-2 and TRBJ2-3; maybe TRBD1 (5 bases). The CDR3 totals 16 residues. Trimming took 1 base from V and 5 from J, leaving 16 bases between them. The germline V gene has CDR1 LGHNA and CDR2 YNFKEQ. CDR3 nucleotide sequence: TGTGCCAGCAGCCAAGGACAGCTGACTGACGGAGATACGCAGTATTTT. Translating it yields CASSQGQLTDGDTQYF.

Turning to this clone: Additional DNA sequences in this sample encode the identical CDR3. The CDR3 DNA reads as TGCGCCAGCAGCTTGGGCCAGGGCGGCTACGAGCAGTACTTC. This sequence encodes CASSLGQGGYEQYF. This chain uses TRBV5-1 with TRBJ2-7; possibly TRBD1 for D (5 bases). V was clipped by 0 bases and J by 3 bases, with 10 bases between them. From germline, CDR1 is SGHRS and CDR2 YFSETQ. The CDR3 loop spans 14 amino acids.

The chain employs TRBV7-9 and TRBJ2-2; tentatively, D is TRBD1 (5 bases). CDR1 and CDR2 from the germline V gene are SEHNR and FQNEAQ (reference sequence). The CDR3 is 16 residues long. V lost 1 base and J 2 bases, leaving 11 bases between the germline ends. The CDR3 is CASSLGQGFNTGELFF. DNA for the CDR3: TGTGCCAGCAGCTTAGGGCAGGGATTCAACACCGGGGAGCTGTTTTTT.

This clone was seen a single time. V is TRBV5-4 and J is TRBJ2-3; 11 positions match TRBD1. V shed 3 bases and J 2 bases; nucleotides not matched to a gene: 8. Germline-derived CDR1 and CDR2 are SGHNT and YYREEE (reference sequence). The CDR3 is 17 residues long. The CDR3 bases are TGTGCCAGCAGCTCTAATAAGGGACAGGGGGTCACAGATACGCAGTATTTT. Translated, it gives CASSSNKGQGVTDTQYF.

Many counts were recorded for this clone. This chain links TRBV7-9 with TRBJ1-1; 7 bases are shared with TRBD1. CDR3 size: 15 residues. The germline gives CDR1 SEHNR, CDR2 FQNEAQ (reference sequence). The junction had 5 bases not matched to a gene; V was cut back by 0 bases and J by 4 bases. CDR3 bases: TGTGCCAGCAGCTTAGCCACAGGGGCTAGCACTGAAGCTTTCTTT. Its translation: CASSLATGASTEAFF.

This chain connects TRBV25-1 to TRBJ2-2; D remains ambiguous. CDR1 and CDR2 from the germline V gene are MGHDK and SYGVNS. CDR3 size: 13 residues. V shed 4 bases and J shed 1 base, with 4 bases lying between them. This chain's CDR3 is CASSALNTGELFF. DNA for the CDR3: TGTGCCAGCAGTGCCCTGAACACCGGGGAGCTGTTTTTT.

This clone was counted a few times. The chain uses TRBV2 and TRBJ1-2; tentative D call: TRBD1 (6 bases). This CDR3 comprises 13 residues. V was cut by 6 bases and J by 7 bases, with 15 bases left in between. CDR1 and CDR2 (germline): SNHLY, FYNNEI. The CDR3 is CASSETGKSGYTF. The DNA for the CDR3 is TGTGCCAGCAGCGAAACAGGGAAGAGTGGCTACACCTTC.

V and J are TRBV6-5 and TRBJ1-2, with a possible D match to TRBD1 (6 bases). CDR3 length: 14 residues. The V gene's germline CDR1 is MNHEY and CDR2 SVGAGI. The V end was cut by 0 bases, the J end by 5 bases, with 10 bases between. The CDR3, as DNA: TGTGCCAGCAGTTACTCCCCAGGGGAATATGGCTACACCTTC. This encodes CASSYSPGEYGYTF.

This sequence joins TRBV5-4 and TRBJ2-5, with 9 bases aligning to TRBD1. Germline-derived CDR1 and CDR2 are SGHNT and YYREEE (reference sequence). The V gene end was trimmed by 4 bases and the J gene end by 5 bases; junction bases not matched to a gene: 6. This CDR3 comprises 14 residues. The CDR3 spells CASSPGDRVETQYF. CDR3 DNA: TGTGCCAGCAGCCCGGGGGACAGGGTTGAGACCCAGTACTTC.

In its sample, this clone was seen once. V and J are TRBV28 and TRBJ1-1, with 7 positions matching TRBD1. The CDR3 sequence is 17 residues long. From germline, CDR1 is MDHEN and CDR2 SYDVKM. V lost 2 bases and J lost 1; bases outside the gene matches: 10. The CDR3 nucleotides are TGTGCCAGCAGTTTACGAGGGACAGCAGCCTCGAACACTGAAGCTTTCTTT. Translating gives CASSLRGTAASNTEAFF.

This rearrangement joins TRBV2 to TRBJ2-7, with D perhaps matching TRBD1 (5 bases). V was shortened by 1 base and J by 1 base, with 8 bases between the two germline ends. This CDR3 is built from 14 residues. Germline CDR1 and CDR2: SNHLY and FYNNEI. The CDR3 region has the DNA TGTGCCAGCAGTGAAGACACAGGATCCTACGAGCAGTACTTC. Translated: CASSEDTGSYEQYF.